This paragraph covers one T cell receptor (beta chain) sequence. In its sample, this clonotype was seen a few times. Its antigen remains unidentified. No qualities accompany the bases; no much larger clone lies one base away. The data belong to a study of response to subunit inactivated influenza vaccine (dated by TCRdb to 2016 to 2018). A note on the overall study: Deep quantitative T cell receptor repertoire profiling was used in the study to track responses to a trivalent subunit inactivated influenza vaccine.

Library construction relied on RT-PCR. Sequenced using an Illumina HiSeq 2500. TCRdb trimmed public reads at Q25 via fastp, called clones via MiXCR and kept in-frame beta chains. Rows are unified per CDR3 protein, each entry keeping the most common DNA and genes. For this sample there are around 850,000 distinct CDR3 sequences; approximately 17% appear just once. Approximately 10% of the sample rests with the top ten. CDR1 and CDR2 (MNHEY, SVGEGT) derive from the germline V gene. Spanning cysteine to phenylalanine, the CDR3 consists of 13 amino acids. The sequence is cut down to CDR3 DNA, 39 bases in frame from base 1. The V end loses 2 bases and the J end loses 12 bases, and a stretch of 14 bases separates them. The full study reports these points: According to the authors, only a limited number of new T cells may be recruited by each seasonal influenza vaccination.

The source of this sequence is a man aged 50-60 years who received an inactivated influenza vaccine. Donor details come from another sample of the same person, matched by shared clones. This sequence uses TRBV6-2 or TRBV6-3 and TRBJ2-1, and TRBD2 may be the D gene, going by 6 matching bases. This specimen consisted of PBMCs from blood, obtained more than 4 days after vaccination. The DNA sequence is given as TGTGCCAGCAGTTACGTGGACTATACAGGGCAGTTCTTC. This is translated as CASSYVDYTGQFF.